This T cell receptor (beta chain) appears in the sequencing data of a study of T cell repertoires in cytomegalovirus infection. Study information: Both a matching HLA type and CMV infection were indicated by public TCR beta signatures. Findings and caveats of the study: The ex vivo response was dominated by HLA-C-restricted CMV-specific TCR beta clonotypes. Cumulative frequency of public TCR beta families picked out carriers of CMV plus the relevant HLA.

About this clonotype itself: What it binds is not known.

TCRdb re-derived calls from the reads in MiXCR, one entry per CDR3 protein. The sample holds 150,000 to 200,000 distinct CDR3 sequences, 28% seen once. V was clipped by 4 bases and J by 3 bases, with 19 bases between them. CDR3 length: 16 residues. Germline CDR1 reads SGHDN; CDR2 reads FVKESK. J is TRBJ2-7 and V is TRBV14, with D maybe TRBD2 (5 bases). The TCR was taken from a human donor in good health (CMV status not recorded). Some clones in this sample may be carry-over from other donors' samples. Material: PBMCs. The CDR3 loop is CASSLSGSTVHYEQYF. CDR3 nucleotide sequence: TGTGCCAGCAGCCTATCGGGGAGCACCGTTCACTACGAGCAGTACTTC. The variable domain in full, completed from reference TRBV14 and TRBJ2-7, reads EAGVTQFPSHSVIEKGQTVTLRCDPISGHDNLYWYRRVMGKEIKFLLHFVKESKQDESGMPNNRFLAERTGGTYSTLKVQPAELEDSGVYFCASSLSGSTVHYEQYFGPGTRLTVT.